Listed below are T cell receptor beta chains from one sample, sequenced in a study of radiation and T cells in renal cell carcinoma. The protocol was immunoSEQ multiplex PCR, while the TCRdb copy is restricted to in-frame clones and leaves out a portion. The table shows roughly 130,000 clones, with 70% to 90% occurring only once. The sequencing here drew on blood, taken from a patient whose treatment included radiotherapy and nephrectomy. These receptors originate from a woman between 50 and 59 years old with renal cell carcinoma. Both conserved end residues are part of each CDR3. Each record gives: J gene, V gene, clone size, D gene, CDR3 DNA, CDR3 protein. The D gene is left open where the match is weak. Size is stated for part of the rows, as once, few or many counts, or as a class when the clone is expanded.

j_call: TRBJ1-1
v_call: TRBV2
clone_size: NA
d_call: NA
cdr3_nt: TGTGCCAGCCAGAGGGACAAGAACACTGAAGCTTTCTTT
cdr3_aa: CASQRDKNTEAFF

j_call: TRBJ1-1
v_call: TRBV2
clone_size: NA
d_call: NA
cdr3_nt: TGTGCCATCATCAGGCGCGGAGGGAACACTGAAGCTTTCTTT
cdr3_aa: CAIIRRGGNTEAFF

j_call: TRBJ1-2
v_call: TRBV30
clone_size: NA
d_call: TRBD1
cdr3_nt: TGTGCCTGGTCCCCCGGGACAGGGTCTTATGGCTACACCTTC
cdr3_aa: CAWSPGTGSYGYTF

j_call: TRBJ1-3
v_call: TRBV5-6
clone_size: NA
d_call: NA
cdr3_nt: TGTGCCAGCAGCTCTCCTACAGGGAACGGAAACACCATATATTTT
cdr3_aa: CASSSPTGNGNTIYF

j_call: TRBJ1-2
v_call: TRBV11-2
clone_size: NA
d_call: NA
cdr3_nt: TGTGCCAGCAGCTTATATTATAGTGGCTACACCTTC
cdr3_aa: CASSLYYSGYTF

j_call: TRBJ2-2
v_call: TRBV9
clone_size: NA
d_call: TRBD2
cdr3_nt: TGTGCCAGCAGCTCCAGGCGGGGGTCCGGGGAGCTGTTTTTT
cdr3_aa: CASSSRRGSGELFF

j_call: TRBJ2-7
v_call: TRBV29-1
clone_size: NA
d_call: NA
cdr3_nt: TGCAGCGTTGAAGGTCGCAGGGGCGAGCAGTACTTC
cdr3_aa: CSVEGRRGEQYF

j_call: TRBJ1-2
v_call: TRBV5-1
clone_size: NA
d_call: NA
cdr3_nt: TGCGCCAGCAGCTTGGAGGTTGATCTCAACTATGGCTACACCTTC
cdr3_aa: CASSLEVDLNYGYTF

j_call: TRBJ1-2
v_call: TRBV19
clone_size: NA
d_call: TRBD1
cdr3_nt: TGTGCCAGTATGCCTTTCTTGGAGACAGGGAATAATGGCTACACCTTC
cdr3_aa: CASMPFLETGNNGYTF

j_call: TRBJ1-2
v_call: TRBV6-6
clone_size: NA
d_call: NA
cdr3_nt: TGTGCCAGCAGTCCCCGAGTAGACTATGGCTACACCTTC
cdr3_aa: CASSPRVDYGYTF

j_call: TRBJ1-2
v_call: TRBV6-5
clone_size: NA
d_call: NA
cdr3_nt: TGTGCCAGCAGTTATCACCAGAATAACTATGGCTACACCTTC
cdr3_aa: CASSYHQNNYGYTF

j_call: TRBJ2-5
v_call: TRBV6-6
clone_size: NA
d_call: NA
cdr3_nt: TGTGCCAGCACTAAGGCGGGGTACGGAGAGACCCAGTACTTC
cdr3_aa: CASTKAGYGETQYF

j_call: TRBJ1-5
v_call: TRBV7-2
clone_size: NA
d_call: TRBD1
cdr3_nt: TGTGCCAGCAGTTTCTCCGGGACAGAGGGGAATCAGCCCCAGCATTTT
cdr3_aa: CASSFSGTEGNQPQHF

j_call: TRBJ1-1
v_call: TRBV7-9
clone_size: few
d_call: NA
cdr3_nt: TGTGCCAGCAGCGAGCAAAACCTTATTGAGAACACTGAAGCTTTCTTT
cdr3_aa: CASSEQNLIENTEAFF

j_call: TRBJ1-1
v_call: TRBV11-2
clone_size: NA
d_call: NA
cdr3_nt: TGTGCCAGCAGCTTAGAGGTGGGGGTTGAAGCTTTCTTT
cdr3_aa: CASSLEVGVEAFF

j_call: TRBJ1-6
v_call: TRBV5-6
clone_size: NA
d_call: NA
cdr3_nt: TGTGCCAGCAGCTTCAGGAGGGGGAATCAGAGGTCACCCCTCCACTTT
cdr3_aa: CASSFRRGNQRSPLHF

j_call: TRBJ2-1
v_call: TRBV14
clone_size: NA
d_call: NA
cdr3_nt: TGTGCCAGCAGCCAACAGGGCCGCTACAATGAGCAGTTCTTC
cdr3_aa: CASSQQGRYNEQFF

j_call: TRBJ1-6
v_call: TRBV6-1
clone_size: NA
d_call: TRBD1
cdr3_nt: TGTGCCAGCAGTGAATACAGGGGGCAATCACCCCTCCACTTT
cdr3_aa: CASSEYRGQSPLHF

j_call: TRBJ2-1
v_call: TRBV6-5
clone_size: many
d_call: NA
cdr3_nt: TGTGCCAGCAGTTACGGGAATGAGCAGTTCTTC
cdr3_aa: CASSYGNEQFF

j_call: TRBJ1-6
v_call: TRBV10-3
clone_size: NA
d_call: NA
cdr3_nt: TGTGCCATCAGTGAGGCCGTTAACTCCTATAATTCACCCCTCCACTTT
cdr3_aa: CAISEAVNSYNSPLHF

j_call: TRBJ2-1
v_call: TRBV9
clone_size: once
d_call: NA
cdr3_nt: TGTGCCAGCAGTCCGTTCCTCTCCTACAATGAGCAGTTCTTC
cdr3_aa: CASSPFLSYNEQFF

j_call: TRBJ1-3
v_call: TRBV5-6
clone_size: NA
d_call: NA
cdr3_nt: TGTGCCAGCAGCTTGAAATATACTGGAAACACCATATATTTT
cdr3_aa: CASSLKYTGNTIYF

j_call: TRBJ2-3
v_call: TRBV5-6
clone_size: NA
d_call: TRBD2
cdr3_nt: TGTGCCAGCAGCTCTCAACTAAGACTAGCGGGGGGCACAGATACGCAGTATTTT
cdr3_aa: CASSSQLRLAGGTDTQYF

j_call: TRBJ2-5
v_call: TRBV6-5
clone_size: NA
d_call: NA
cdr3_nt: TGTGCCAGCAGCTCGAATGGAGAGACCCAGTACTTC
cdr3_aa: CASSSNGETQYF

j_call: TRBJ2-3
v_call: TRBV5-1
clone_size: NA
d_call: TRBD2
cdr3_nt: TGCGCCAGCAGCCCCGGGGGACTAGCTGCAGATACGCAGTATTTT
cdr3_aa: CASSPGGLAADTQYF

j_call: TRBJ2-7
v_call: TRBV19
clone_size: NA
d_call: NA
cdr3_nt: TGTGCCAGTAGTATTGAGGGGACCGACGAGCAGTACTTC
cdr3_aa: CASSIEGTDEQYF

j_call: TRBJ2-7
v_call: TRBV7-2
clone_size: NA
d_call: TRBD1
cdr3_nt: TGTGCCAGCAGCTTTGCAGGGGGCTCCTACGAGCAGTACTTC
cdr3_aa: CASSFAGGSYEQYF

j_call: TRBJ2-7
v_call: TRBV11-2
clone_size: NA
d_call: TRBD1
cdr3_nt: TGTGCCAGCAGCGAAGACAGGGTCGCATCCTACGAGCAGTACTTC
cdr3_aa: CASSEDRVASYEQYF

j_call: TRBJ1-4
v_call: TRBV2
clone_size: NA
d_call: NA
cdr3_nt: TGTGCCAGCAGTGCCGGGCCCGCTAATGAAAAACTGTTTTTT
cdr3_aa: CASSAGPANEKLFF

j_call: TRBJ1-5
v_call: TRBV6-1
clone_size: NA
d_call: NA
cdr3_nt: TGTGCCAGCAGTGAAGTTAGCAATCAGCCCCAGCATTTT
cdr3_aa: CASSEVSNQPQHF

j_call: TRBJ2-5
v_call: TRBV15
clone_size: NA
d_call: TRBD2
cdr3_nt: TGTGCCACCAGCAGAATACTAGCGGACCAAGAGACCCAGTACTTC
cdr3_aa: CATSRILADQETQYF

j_call: TRBJ1-4
v_call: TRBV11-2
clone_size: NA
d_call: NA
cdr3_nt: TGTGCCAGCAGCTTAGGAACAGGGAATGAAAAACTGTTTTTT
cdr3_aa: CASSLGTGNEKLFF

j_call: TRBJ2-7
v_call: TRBV4-2
clone_size: NA
d_call: TRBD2
cdr3_nt: TGTGCCAGCAGCCAAGATACTAGCGCATACGAGCAGTACTTC
cdr3_aa: CASSQDTSAYEQYF

j_call: TRBJ2-5
v_call: TRBV19
clone_size: NA
d_call: TRBD2
cdr3_nt: TGTGCCAGTAGCCCTGGGGGCGCTAGCGGGGGAGAGACCCAGTACTTC
cdr3_aa: CASSPGGASGGETQYF

j_call: TRBJ2-1
v_call: TRBV30
clone_size: NA
d_call: TRBD1
cdr3_nt: TGTGCCTGGAGTGTAGGTACCCAGGGGGTCAATGAGCAGTTCTTC
cdr3_aa: CAWSVGTQGVNEQFF

j_call: TRBJ1-3
v_call: TRBV12-5
clone_size: NA
d_call: NA
cdr3_nt: TGTGCTAGTGGCAGGGTCTCCGGTGGGGTATCTGGAAACACCATATATTTT
cdr3_aa: CASGRVSGGVSGNTIYF

j_call: TRBJ2-4
v_call: TRBV18
clone_size: NA
d_call: NA
cdr3_nt: TGTGCCAGCTCCCCGGGACACCGGGGGGACATTCAGTACTTC
cdr3_aa: CASSPGHRGDIQYF

j_call: TRBJ2-1
v_call: TRBV29-1
clone_size: NA
d_call: TRBD2
cdr3_nt: TGCAGCGTTGAAGATCTTCGGGTGGCTAGCGGGGGAGGGTACAATGAGCAGTTCTTC
cdr3_aa: CSVEDLRVASGGGYNEQFF